This record covers a single T cell receptor (beta chain). The specificity of this receptor is unknown. Base qualities are not recorded, but no much larger clone differs from it by a single base. These data are taken from a study of cytomegalovirus exposure and HLA in healthy donors (dated by TCRdb to about 2017). Regarding the complete study: The roughly 670 repertoires of the first cohort and the 95 to 150 validation repertoires were produced on the same platform, according to a later analysis. The aim of the study was to test whether cataloging public T cell receptors could identify signatures of past pathogen exposure. Along with the approximately 620-subject first cohort, a separate validation cohort of over 90 different subjects was used. To predict cytomegalovirus infection status, the study combined high-throughput TCR immunosequencing, statistical association of individual TCRs with disease status, and machine learning. The research as a whole found: A few of the identified cytomegalovirus-associated TCR beta chains were confirmed in vitro to be specific for cytomegalovirus antigens. Cytomegalovirus status was reported to be diagnosed by the classifier with high specificity and sensitivity in both the original and validation cohorts. All 120 or so repertoires were used to score co-occurrence in the validation cohort in a later analysis, because that analysis had no HLA typing for the cohort. In a later analysis, TCRs clustered in the first cohort were found to also tend to co-occur in the roughly 120 validation repertoires, with 90% to 95% of cluster scores above 0. While some public TCRs were present in many individuals, most TCR sequences turned up only very rarely across donors. The study listed 150 to 200 TCR beta chains as associated with cytomegalovirus. The authors suggested that the approach could potentially be extended to other disease states and immunological phenotypes.

The library relied on the immunoSEQ multiplex PCR assay. Regarding the original processing steps: A statistical classification framework was built to diagnose cytomegalovirus status from the catalog of TCR beta chain sequences. TCRdb took this table from immuneACCESS and kept in-frame rearrangements with V and J called. Such tables lack part of the clones; where checked against another copy, unresolved V genes explain under half of the gap, and the rest is unexplained. V and J calls and clone size are given by that table; D and trimming were obtained from the DNA. Recorded for this sample are about 220,000 clones; about 91% of them occurred a single time. The top ten clonotypes cover roughly 2.8% of the sample. The germline V gene (reference sequence) provides CDR1 SEHNR and CDR2 FQNEAQ. The CDR3 spans 15 residues, from the cysteine through the phenylalanine. CDR3 DNA only is kept here, 45 bases in frame from base 1. Trimming costs V 4 bases and J 4 bases, and their ends lie 16 bases apart.

The donors belonged to the validation cohort of over a hundred subjects, which was separate from the roughly 680-subject first cohort. Sequenced sample: PBMCs. The source is a woman aged 18-29 years in good health and CMV-seronegative. Rearrangement joined TRBV7-9 to TRBJ1-1; possibly the D gene is TRBD1, per 6 matching bases. The CDR3 protein sequence reads: CASSSLNTGSTEAFF. The sequence in DNA is TGTGCCAGCAGCTCGCTAAATACAGGGTCCACTGAAGCTTTCTTT.